The 22 T cell receptor beta chains given below trace back to one sample, sequenced in a study of blood T cell repertoires in COVID-19 (dated by TCRdb to 2019 to 2021). Library preparation was by the immunoSEQ multiplex PCR assay. TCRdb holds this immuneACCESS table with in-frame rearrangements only. Some clones are missing; in checked studies, unresolved V genes explain under half, and the rest has no known cause. Counted in this sample were under 150,000 clones; over 60% of them appeared once. The biggest ten clones account for 3.5% to 5.5% of the sample. Sequencing input: peripheral blood. Receptors were obtained from a woman older than 75 with active or convalescent COVID-19.

The rearrangement links TRBV5-1 to TRBJ2-7, with D perhaps TRBD1 (6 bases). From germline, CDR1 is SGHRS and CDR2 YFSETQ. This CDR3 has 14 residues. The V gene lost 5 bases and the J gene lost 6 bases, with 18 bases spanning the gap. The CDR3 sequence is CASRNDYRAREQYF. In nucleotides, the CDR3 is TGCGCCAGCAGAAACGATTACAGGGCACGCGAGCAGTACTTC.

The chain is built from TRBV19 and TRBJ2-3, with D perhaps matching TRBD2 (7 bases). The ends were cut back, 0 bases at V and 6 bases at J, with 16 bases in the middle. In germline, CDR1 is LNHDA, CDR2 SQIVND (reference sequence). There are 16 residues in the CDR3. CDR3 coding DNA: TGTGCCAGTAGTATAGATTGGGGGGGCAGCCGGGATACGCAGTATTTT. Protein sequence: CASSIDWGGSRDTQYF.

The table lists this clone with a count of one. This sequence joins TRBV24-1 and TRBJ1-5, with a possible D match to TRBD1 (5 bases). The V end was cut by 12 bases, the J end by 0 bases, with 17 bases between. CDR1 KGHDR and CDR2 SFDVKD come from the germline V gene. This CDR3 spans 15 amino acids. The CDR3 region has the DNA TGTGCCCGGAACTGGACAAATTATAGCAATCAGCCCCAGCATTTT. Translated: CARNWTNYSNQPQHF.

The rearrangement links TRBV6-5 to TRBJ1-2; no reliable D call. The CDR3 length is 12 residues. The germline V gene encodes CDR1 MNHEY and CDR2 SVGAGI. Trimming shortened V by 2 bases and J by 4 bases, and 5 bases separated the two germline ends. The CDR3 region has the DNA TGTGCCAGCAGTTACGGAGGCTATGGCTACACCTTC. Translation: CASSYGGYGYTF.

The V gene is TRBV5-5, the J gene TRBJ1-3, with 10 positions matching TRBD1. Trimming at V came to 4 bases and at J to 3 bases, leaving 7 bases not matched to a gene. The CDR3 is made up of 16 amino acids. The germline V gene has CDR1 SGHKS and CDR2 YYEKEE (reference sequence). CDR3 in amino acids: CASSRDRGLSGNTIYF. The CDR3 bases are TGTGCCAGCAGCCGGGACAGGGGTTTGAGTGGAAACACCATATATTTT.

This clone was detected once. This chain uses TRBV9 with TRBJ1-4; D ambiguous. Germline CDR1 SGDLS, CDR2 YYNGEE. The V gene lost 3 bases and the J gene lost 0 bases, with 12 bases spanning the gap. The CDR3 sequence is 16 residues long. CDR3 in DNA: TGTGCCAGCAGCGGTAAACCCGGAGCAACTAATGAAAAACTGTTTTTT. Its protein product is CASSGKPGATNEKLFF.

V usage is TRBV15 and J usage is TRBJ2-3; TRBD2 might be the D (5 bases). The CDR3 spans 15 residues. Germline lookup yields CDR1 LNHNV and CDR2 YYDKDF (reference sequence). Trimming shortened V by 0 bases and J by 0 bases, and 7 bases separated the two germline ends. The CDR3 protein is CATSRDGSSTDTQYF. Written as DNA, the CDR3 is TGTGCCACCAGCAGAGATGGGAGTAGCACAGATACGCAGTATTTT. Full variable domain (remainder filled in from reference TRBV15 and TRBJ2-3): DAMVIQNPRYQVTQFGKPVTLSCSQTLNHNVMYWYQQKSSQAPKLLFHYYDKDFNNEADTPDNFQSRRPNTSFCFLDIRSPGLGDTAMYLCATSRDGSSTDTQYFGPGTRLTVL.

This clone occurred once. V and J are TRBV19 and TRBJ1-4; a possible D gene is TRBD1 (6 bases). In germline, CDR1 is LNHDA, CDR2 SQIVND (reference sequence). Trimming left V 4 bases short and J 6 bases short, with 6 bases between. CDR3 length: 12 amino acids. DNA for the CDR3: TGTGCCAGTAGTAGACAGGATGAAAAACTGTTTTTT. Encoded protein: CASSRQDEKLFF.

This chain connects TRBV19 to TRBJ2-5, with D perhaps matching TRBD1 (6 bases). Germline V gene lookup returns CDR1 LNHDA and CDR2 SQIVND (reference sequence). Deletions cut 6 bases from V and 7 bases from J, with 15 bases between. The CDR3 totals 13 residues. Here the CDR3 DNA reads TGTGCCAGTAGCTTACAGGGTCGAGGGACCCAGTACTTC. This translates into CASSLQGRGTQYF.

This clone has only a few counts. The V gene is TRBV6-5, the J gene TRBJ1-1, with a weak D call TRBD1 (5 bases). Trimming pared 6 bases from V and 4 bases from J, leaving 12 bases between. Per the germline V gene, CDR1 is MNHEY and CDR2 is SVGAGI. The CDR3 loop spans 13 amino acids. The CDR3 nucleotides read TGTGCCAGCAGGCTCAGGGATTTCACTGAAGCTTTCTTT. Protein: CASRLRDFTEAFF.

This chain links TRBV3-1 (or the pseudogene TRBV3-2) with TRBJ2-1, with 9 bases fitting TRBD2. Trimming took 1 base from V and 5 from J; bases not matched to a gene: 3. The germline V gene encodes CDR1 LGHDT and CDR2 YNNKEL (reference sequence). The CDR3 length is 15 residues. CDR3 coding DNA: TGTGCCAGCAGCCAAGCTCTAGCGGGGAACAATGAGCAGTTCTTC. Protein product: CASSQALAGNNEQFF.

This sequence joins TRBV2 and TRBJ2-1, with a weak D call TRBD1 (5 bases). The CDR3 has 12 amino acids. V lost 6 bases to trimming and J lost 10 bases, with 13 bases between them. Germline V gene data show CDR1 as SNHLY and CDR2 as FYNNEI. For the CDR3, the DNA is TGTGCCAGCAGCAAGGACACGGTAGAGCAGTTCTTC. It specifies CASSKDTVEQFF.

This sequence joins TRBV9 and TRBJ2-5, with D possibly TRBD2 on 7 matching bases. The CDR3 consists of 14 residues. Germline values: CDR1 SGDLS, CDR2 YYNGEE. V gave up 4 bases and J gave up 2 bases, with 12 bases separating them. The CDR3 DNA reads TGTGCCAGCAGCAGGGGGGGCAGTCAAGAGACCCAGTACTTC. Amino acid sequence: CASSRGGSQETQYF. Using reference TRBV9 and TRBJ2-5 for the parts outside the CDR3, the full variable domain is DSGVTQTPKHLITATGQRVTLRCSPRSGDLSVYWYQQSLDQGLQFLIQYYNGEERAKGNILERFSAQQFPDLHSELNLSSLELGDSALYFCASSRGGSQETQYFGPGTRLLVL.

This chain joins TRBV29-1 and TRBJ2-7; perhaps TRBD2 as D (6 bases). Per germline, CDR1 SQVTM and CDR2 ANQGSEA. CDR3 size: 12 residues. V lost 4 bases to trimming and J lost 6 bases, with 13 bases between them. The CDR3 coding sequence is TGCAGCGTTGCGGGGGTTTCTGCCGAGCAGTACTTC. Protein product: CSVAGVSAEQYF.

In its sample, this clone was seen a few times. V and J are TRBV5-3 and TRBJ1-1, with D unclear. TRBV5-3 is known as an ORF, though its function is uncertain. V was trimmed by 0 bases and J by 5 bases, leaving 20 bases between them. The length of the CDR3 is 17 residues. The chain's CDR3 is CARSLAIGQLKRTEAFF. The CDR3 bases are TGTGCCAGAAGCTTGGCCATAGGTCAGCTAAAGCGGACTGAAGCTTTCTTT.

The V gene is TRBV5-1, the J gene TRBJ1-2, with 8 bases aligning to TRBD1. The V and J ends lost 3 bases and 7 bases, in that order; junction bases with no gene match: 5. This CDR3 region has 13 residues. Germline lookup yields CDR1 SGHRS and CDR2 YFSETQ. CDR3 DNA: TGCGCCAGCAGCTCCGGGACAGGTTCTGGCTACACCTTC. Amino acids: CASSSGTGSGYTF.

The chain couples TRBV19 to TRBJ1-1; TRBD1 matches at 7 bases. V was clipped by 3 bases and J by 4 bases; unmatched bases: 2. Germline V gene lookup returns CDR1 LNHDA and CDR2 SQIVND (reference sequence). This CDR3 has 13 amino acids. The CDR3 coding sequence is TGTGCCAGTAGTATGGCAGGGGGCACTGAAGCTTTCTTT. Amino acids: CASSMAGGTEAFF.

This chain connects TRBV5-1 to TRBJ2-2; TRBD1 agrees at 10 bases. In germline, CDR1 is SGHRS, CDR2 YFSETQ. This CDR3 is 16 amino acids long. The ends lost 1 base at V and 3 bases at J; junction bases unmatched: 3. The CDR3 spells CASSLKGTGDTGELFF. CDR3 nucleotides: TGCGCCAGCAGCTTGAAGGGGACAGGGGACACCGGGGAGCTGTTTTTT.

The V call is TRBV30, the J call TRBJ1-2; 9 nucleotides match TRBD1. The length of the CDR3 is 15 residues. Germline values: CDR1 GTSNPN, CDR2 SVGIG (reference sequence). V was clipped by 0 bases and J by 8 bases; unmatched bases: 10. Here the CDR3 reads CAWSVGGNTGGGYTF. In nucleotides, the CDR3 is TGTGCCTGGAGTGTAGGGGGTAACACAGGGGGCGGCTACACCTTC.

The rearrangement joins TRBV27 to TRBJ2-7; 9 bases map to TRBD1. The V gene's germline CDR1 is MNHEY and CDR2 SMNVEV (reference sequence). The CDR3 length is 14 residues. The junction had 5 bases not matched to a gene; V was cut back by 5 bases and J by 3 bases. The CDR3 sequence: CASSPDRGYYEQYF. The CDR3 coding sequence is TGTGCCAGCAGTCCGGACAGGGGATACTACGAGCAGTACTTC.

The V gene is TRBV6-4, the J gene TRBJ2-2; D is ambiguous. This CDR3 is built from 14 residues. Germline V gene sequence: CDR1 MRHNA, CDR2 SNTAGT. Trimming pared 6 bases from V and 0 bases from J, leaving 8 bases between. The CDR3: CASRQQTNTGELFF. The CDR3 DNA reads TGTGCCAGCAGACAACAGACGAACACCGGGGAGCTGTTTTTT.

The count of this clone is one. This chain connects TRBV28 to TRBJ1-2; D may be TRBD1 (5 bases). Germline V gene lookup returns CDR1 MDHEN and CDR2 SYDVKM. This CDR3 is built from 13 residues. V was pared by 6 bases and J by 4 bases, with 12 bases between. The CDR3, as DNA: TGTGCCAGCAGCCGTGGAGGGGCCTATGGCTACACCTTC. Its translation: CASSRGGAYGYTF.